The rows below give T cell receptor beta chains drawn from one sample of a study of T cell repertoires in cytomegalovirus infection. TCRdb ran MiXCR on the reads and lists one entry per CDR3 protein. The sample shows 200,000 to 250,000 distinct CDR3 sequences, approximately 13% of them seen only once. The source material was PBMCs. The receptors here all came from a human donor in good health (CMV status not recorded). Some clones in this sample may be carry-over from other donors' samples. Each CDR3 is given without its conserved first and last residue.

15,TRBV19,TRBJ1-5,ASLPLGLRGTNQPQH
12,TRBV7-2,TRBJ1-4,ASSLGGANEKLF
11,TRBV6-2/TRBV6-3,TRBJ1-1,ASSYLTPPEAF
13,TRBV2,TRBJ2-2,ASSELGADTGELF
10,TRBV29-1,TRBJ1-1,SVRRTNTEAF
11,TRBV7-2,TRBJ1-3,ASSPSSGNTIY
14,TRBV29-1,TRBJ1-2,SVEMGPPRANYGYT
12,TRBV7-9,TRBJ2-1,ASRPRSDHNEQF
15,TRBV4-2,TRBJ1-1,TSSHVSQGTMNTEAF
11,TRBV20-1,TRBJ1-1,SAREAGVPEAF
14,TRBV7-9,TRBJ1-6,ASSFSRTVGNSPLH
12,TRBV11-3,TRBJ2-1,ASSPGPLVNEQF
10,TRBV11-3,TRBJ1-1,ASSFQGGQAF
12,TRBV5-4,TRBJ1-1,ASSSGTGELEAF
13,TRBV20-1,TRBJ1-1,SARRVRARATEAF
11,TRBV23-1,TRBJ2-7,ASSRGPTYEQY
11,TRBV25-1,TRBJ2-7,ASQGQGNYEQY
15,TRBV6-1,TRBJ1-2,ASSSTPGTAKNYGYT
14,TRBV7-2,TRBJ2-2,ASSLNGGVNTGELF
12,TRBV6-2/TRBV6-3,TRBJ1-1,ASILRGKDTEAF
12,TRBV2,TRBJ1-5,ASTRDRVYQPQH
13,TRBV5-1,TRBJ2-1,ASSASGRAGDEQF
14,TRBV28,TRBJ1-2,ASSPPTGSTPYGYT
12,TRBV7-2,TRBJ2-1,ASSLDGGLDEQF
11,TRBV20-1,TRBJ2-3,SARTGNTDTQY
9,TRBV28,TRBJ2-1,ASGAYNEQF
13,TRBV7-2,TRBJ1-1,ASSSGDWVNTEAF